These T cell receptor beta chains were read from a single sample in a study of T cells after yellow fever vaccination. TCRdb reprocessed the 5' RACE reads via MiXCR and lists one record per CDR3 protein. The sample has some 600,000 distinct CDR3 sequences; 17% are singletons. The material sequenced was PBMCs, taken 4 to 6 days after the first yellow fever vaccination. These receptor sequences come from a man between 18 and 29 years old who received the YFV17D yellow fever vaccine. CDR3s include the opening cysteine and the closing phenylalanine or tryptophan. The D gene is left open where the match is weak. Clone size is not always given. Where it is, it says once, few, many or a class for expanded clones.

clone size: -
J gene: TRBJ1-2
D gene: -
V gene: TRBV18
CDR3 DNA: TGTGCCAGCCGACCTAAGGACAGCTACTATGGCTACACCTTC
CDR3 protein: CASRPKDSYYGYTF

clone size: -
J gene: TRBJ2-1
D gene: -
V gene: TRBV11-2
CDR3 DNA: TGTGCCAGCAGCCCAGGGCCCCTAGCAAAAGAAGACAATGAGCAGTTCTTC
CDR3 protein: CASSPGPLAKEDNEQFF

clone size: -
J gene: TRBJ2-2
D gene: -
V gene: TRBV5-1
CDR3 DNA: TGCGCCAGCAGCTTGAGCCTTCCGAACACCGGGGAGCTGTTTTTT
CDR3 protein: CASSLSLPNTGELFF

clone size: few
J gene: TRBJ2-3
D gene: -
V gene: TRBV10-3
CDR3 DNA: TGTGCCATCAGTGAAATGGCGGCGGGAAGAGATACGCAGTATTTT
CDR3 protein: CAISEMAAGRDTQYF

clone size: -
J gene: TRBJ2-7
D gene: -
V gene: TRBV5-4
CDR3 DNA: TGTGCCAGCAGTCCCCGGTCCGATAACTCCTACGAGCAGTACTTC
CDR3 protein: CASSPRSDNSYEQYF

clone size: few
J gene: TRBJ2-7
D gene: TRBD1
V gene: TRBV5-5
CDR3 DNA: TGTGCCAGCAGTCCCGCGGACAGGGTCGCCTACGAGCAGTACTTC
CDR3 protein: CASSPADRVAYEQYF

clone size: few
J gene: TRBJ1-3
D gene: -
V gene: TRBV3-1
CDR3 DNA: TGTGCCAGCAGCCTAACCCCGGCGGGTATCTCTGGAAACACCATATATTTT
CDR3 protein: CASSLTPAGISGNTIYF

clone size: -
J gene: TRBJ2-3
D gene: TRBD1
V gene: TRBV5-6
CDR3 DNA: TGTGCCAGCAGTAAGGGACAGCCAGGGGATTTT
CDR3 protein: CASSKGQPGDF

clone size: -
J gene: TRBJ2-7
D gene: -
V gene: TRBV7-2
CDR3 DNA: TGTGCCAGCAGCTTCCCGGGACAAACCTACGAGCAGTACTTC
CDR3 protein: CASSFPGQTYEQYF

clone size: once
J gene: TRBJ2-3
D gene: -
V gene: TRBV4-3
CDR3 DNA: TGCGCCAGCAGCCAAGATAACTACTATACGCAGTATTTT
CDR3 protein: CASSQDNYYTQYF

clone size: -
J gene: TRBJ2-5
D gene: -
V gene: TRBV7-9
CDR3 DNA: TGTGCCAGCAGCTTGACGGTAGGAGGGACCCAAGAGACCCAGTACTTC
CDR3 protein: CASSLTVGGTQETQYF

clone size: few
J gene: TRBJ2-5
D gene: -
V gene: TRBV5-6
CDR3 DNA: TGTGCCAGCAGCTTGGAATTCTCGGGGGGCCCGCAAGAGACCCAGTACTTC
CDR3 protein: CASSLEFSGGPQETQYF

clone size: -
J gene: TRBJ2-1
D gene: TRBD2
V gene: TRBV29-1
CDR3 DNA: TGCAGCGTTGGCGGGACGGTAGCGGGCAATGTGCAGTTCTTC
CDR3 protein: CSVGGTVAGNVQFF

clone size: -
J gene: TRBJ1-5
D gene: TRBD1
V gene: TRBV29-1
CDR3 DNA: TGCAGCGTTCCTACAGGGGCGAGGTGTCAGCCCCAGCATTTT
CDR3 protein: CSVPTGARCQPQHF

clone size: -
J gene: TRBJ1-1
D gene: -
V gene: TRBV7-2
CDR3 DNA: TGTGCCAGCAGCCCCGGGGCCGGTTCCTTCGCTTTCTTT
CDR3 protein: CASSPGAGSFAFF

clone size: many
J gene: TRBJ2-4
D gene: TRBD2
V gene: TRBV7-2
CDR3 DNA: TGTGCCAGCAGCAATCGGACTAGCCGGGCCAAAAACATTCAGTACTTC
CDR3 protein: CASSNRTSRAKNIQYF

clone size: -
J gene: TRBJ1-6
D gene: -
V gene: TRBV20-1
CDR3 DNA: TGCAGTGCTAGGGCCGGGACACAAGTACCCCTCCACTTT
CDR3 protein: CSARAGTQVPLHF

clone size: few
J gene: TRBJ2-1
D gene: -
V gene: TRBV24-1
CDR3 DNA: TGTGCCACCAGTGATCCCGACCTGAGGAATGAGCAGTTCTTC
CDR3 protein: CATSDPDLRNEQFF

clone size: few
J gene: TRBJ2-5
D gene: -
V gene: TRBV20-1
CDR3 DNA: TGCAGTGGATGGGTGCAAGAGACCCAGTACTTC
CDR3 protein: CSGWVQETQYF

clone size: few
J gene: TRBJ2-6
D gene: TRBD1
V gene: TRBV14
CDR3 DNA: TGTGCCAGCAGCCAATACAGGGGGTCCTATGCCGGGGCCAACGTCCTGACTTTC
CDR3 protein: CASSQYRGSYAGANVLTF

clone size: few
J gene: TRBJ1-3
D gene: -
V gene: TRBV7-2
CDR3 DNA: TGTGCCAGCAGCTTTGCGGGGGCGAACACCATATATTTT
CDR3 protein: CASSFAGANTIYF

clone size: few
J gene: TRBJ2-3
D gene: -
V gene: TRBV12-3/TRBV12-4
CDR3 DNA: TGTGCCAGCAGTTTAGCGGGGGCAACACATACGCAGTATTTT
CDR3 protein: CASSLAGATHTQYF

clone size: -
J gene: TRBJ1-2
D gene: -
V gene: TRBV9
CDR3 DNA: TGTGCCAGCAGTCCAGGTGAAACCGAATATGGCTACACCTTC
CDR3 protein: CASSPGETEYGYTF

clone size: few
J gene: TRBJ1-2
D gene: -
V gene: TRBV28
CDR3 DNA: TGTGCCAGCAGTTTAAGGGGGGGGTCCAACACCTTC
CDR3 protein: CASSLRGGSNTF

clone size: -
J gene: TRBJ2-5
D gene: -
V gene: TRBV3-1
CDR3 DNA: TGTGCCAGCAGCCCAGGGTACGAGGGCGGCCAGTACTTC
CDR3 protein: CASSPGYEGGQYF

clone size: few
J gene: TRBJ2-2
D gene: TRBD2
V gene: TRBV12-3/TRBV12-4
CDR3 DNA: TGTGCCAGCAGCCAGATCGGGGGGAAAGCCGGGGAGCTGTTTTTT
CDR3 protein: CASSQIGGKAGELFF

clone size: -
J gene: TRBJ2-7
D gene: -
V gene: TRBV2
CDR3 DNA: TGTGCCAGCAGTGACCCGATTATAACGCTTACCTACGAGCAGTACTTC
CDR3 protein: CASSDPIITLTYEQYF

clone size: many
J gene: TRBJ2-5
D gene: -
V gene: TRBV29-1
CDR3 DNA: TGCAGCGTTGTGCCAGGCCAAGAGACCCAGTACTTC
CDR3 protein: CSVVPGQETQYF

clone size: -
J gene: TRBJ2-7
D gene: -
V gene: TRBV5-8
CDR3 DNA: TGTGCCAGCACGGGTTTAATCGAGCAGTACTTC
CDR3 protein: CASTGLIEQYF

clone size: few
J gene: TRBJ2-1
D gene: -
V gene: TRBV6-5
CDR3 DNA: TGTGCCAGCAGTTACTCGGGGTCAGGGTTCTCCTACAATGAGCAGTTCTTC
CDR3 protein: CASSYSGSGFSYNEQFF

clone size: few
J gene: TRBJ2-2
D gene: -
V gene: TRBV6-5
CDR3 DNA: TGTGCCAGCAGTTACCGGGGGGCAGGGAACACCGGGGAGCTGTTTTTT
CDR3 protein: CASSYRGAGNTGELFF

clone size: few
J gene: TRBJ1-5
D gene: TRBD1
V gene: TRBV20-1
CDR3 DNA: TGCAGTGCTCTTACGACAGGGTTAGACTGGTTTAGCAATCAGCCCCAGCATTTT
CDR3 protein: CSALTTGLDWFSNQPQHF

clone size: many
J gene: TRBJ1-1
D gene: TRBD1
V gene: TRBV5-8
CDR3 DNA: TGTGCCAGCAGCTTTACAGGGGGATTAGGAGCTTTCTTT
CDR3 protein: CASSFTGGLGAFF

clone size: few
J gene: TRBJ2-4
D gene: -
V gene: TRBV4-1
CDR3 DNA: TGCGCCAGCAGCCAGTTCATAGCCAAAAACATTCAGTACTTC
CDR3 protein: CASSQFIAKNIQYF

clone size: few
J gene: TRBJ1-1
D gene: TRBD1
V gene: TRBV6-5
CDR3 DNA: TGTGCCAGCAGTTACACGGCCCCCGAACAGGGGGGAAGGACTGAAGCTTTCTTT
CDR3 protein: CASSYTAPEQGGRTEAFF

clone size: -
J gene: TRBJ2-1
D gene: -
V gene: TRBV5-1
CDR3 DNA: TGCGCCAGCAGCTTGGCCGAGAGTCATGGCTACAATGAGCAGTTCTTC
CDR3 protein: CASSLAESHGYNEQFF

clone size: few
J gene: TRBJ1-2
D gene: -
V gene: TRBV7-9
CDR3 DNA: TGTGCCAGCAGCTTAGGTTGGGGGCAACATGGCTACACCTTC
CDR3 protein: CASSLGWGQHGYTF

clone size: -
J gene: TRBJ1-6
D gene: TRBD1
V gene: TRBV7-6
CDR3 DNA: TGTGCCAGCAGCTCCGACAGGGCCCTTTCACCCCTCCACTTT
CDR3 protein: CASSSDRALSPLHF

clone size: few
J gene: TRBJ1-1
D gene: TRBD1
V gene: TRBV5-1
CDR3 DNA: TGCGCCAGCAAGCAGGGATCAGGGGGCATGAACACTGAAGCTTTCTTT
CDR3 protein: CASKQGSGGMNTEAFF

clone size: many
J gene: TRBJ2-5
D gene: -
V gene: TRBV18
CDR3 DNA: TGTGCCAGCTCACCAGGGGGCCAAGAGACCCAGTACTTC
CDR3 protein: CASSPGGQETQYF

clone size: -
J gene: TRBJ2-1
D gene: -
V gene: TRBV27
CDR3 DNA: TGTGCCAGCGGGCAAAAGCAGTTCTTC
CDR3 protein: CASGQKQFF

clone size: few
J gene: TRBJ2-1
D gene: -
V gene: TRBV16
CDR3 DNA: TGTGCCAGCAGCCGGACGGGCCGGAGCTCCTACAATGAGCAGTTCTTC
CDR3 protein: CASSRTGRSSYNEQFF

clone size: -
J gene: TRBJ2-7
D gene: -
V gene: TRBV18
CDR3 DNA: TGTGCCAGCTCACGAGGGGAAGGGCAGTACTTC
CDR3 protein: CASSRGEGQYF

clone size: -
J gene: TRBJ1-4
D gene: -
V gene: TRBV9
CDR3 DNA: TGTGCCAGCAGCACAGAAGCAGGGTCGGATGAAAAACTGTTTTTT
CDR3 protein: CASSTEAGSDEKLFF

clone size: few
J gene: TRBJ2-6
D gene: -
V gene: TRBV14
CDR3 DNA: TGTGCCAGCAGCCAAGTTGCTGGGGCCAACGTCCTGACTTTC
CDR3 protein: CASSQVAGANVLTF

clone size: -
J gene: TRBJ2-5
D gene: TRBD2
V gene: TRBV5-1
CDR3 DNA: TGCGCCAGCAGCCCGTCCGGGACTAGCGAAGAGACCCAGTACTTC
CDR3 protein: CASSPSGTSEETQYF

clone size: -
J gene: TRBJ2-5
D gene: TRBD2
V gene: TRBV20-1
CDR3 DNA: TGCAGTGCTTATAGCGGGGGCGGACGAGAGACCCAGTACTTC
CDR3 protein: CSAYSGGGRETQYF

clone size: few
J gene: TRBJ1-1
D gene: -
V gene: TRBV28
CDR3 DNA: TGTGCCAGCAGTCAAAGGTTGACAGCCTGGGTCGACACTGAAGCTTTCTTT
CDR3 protein: CASSQRLTAWVDTEAFF